These 9 T cell receptor beta chains originate from one sample sequenced in a study of CD8+CD57+ T cells in acquired aplastic anemia. Genomic DNA acted as the template from which TCR beta VDJ combination and CDR3 sequence profiling were carried out. TCRdb reanalysed the reads using MiXCR and keeps one entry per CDR3 protein. The sample yields around 200,000 distinct CDR3 sequences, 45% to 60% seen once. Selection for sequencing was limited to patients who had shown CD8+CD57+ cell expansion by flow cytometry. Sequencing was carried out using sorted CD4+, CD8+, or CD8+CD57+ T cells (not recorded which) from PBMCs. Receptors were obtained from a human donor with aplastic anemia.

In this sample, this clonotype turned up many times. V gene TRBV5-1 combines with J gene TRBJ2-7; TRBD1 agrees at 9 bases. Germline-derived CDR1 and CDR2 are SGHRS and YFSETQ. CDR3 size: 15 residues. Trimming cost V 5 bases and J 1 base; bases outside gene matches: 7. In nucleotides, the CDR3 is TGCGCCAGCAGAGTATCGGACAGGGGATCCTACGAGCAGTACTTC. Residues: CASRVSDRGSYEQYF.

Note on this clonotype: A much larger clone is a single base away; this may be a read error. The chain combines TRBV14 with TRBJ1-3; D is perhaps TRBD1 (6 bases). Germline V gene sequence: CDR1 SGHDN, CDR2 FVKESK. The CDR3 is 13 residues long. Here the CDR3 reads CASRTVSGNTRYF. CDR3 coding DNA: TGTGCCAGCCGGACAGTCTCTGGAAACACCAGATATTTT.

This clonotype was observed at least ten times. The junction and the germline gene differ at one end; a read error may be behind it. The chain combines TRBV7-7 with TRBJ2-1; D unresolved. The CDR3 is 13 amino acids. Looked up from germline, CDR1 is SSHAT and CDR2 is FNYEAQ (reference sequence). The CDR3 region has the DNA TGTGCTAGCAGCTTAGACGCAGGAACCGAGCAGTTCTTC. Its translation is CASSLDAGTEQFF.

The V call is TRBV7-3, the J call TRBJ2-1, with D perhaps matching TRBD2 (7 bases). V was shortened by 10 bases and J by 5 bases, with 18 bases between the two germline ends. The CDR3 has 14 residues. The germline CDR1 and CDR2 sequences are SGHTA and FQGTGA. CDR3 nucleotides: TGTGCCAACAGTCGTAGGGGGGGCAACAATGAGCAGTTCTTC. It is translated as CANSRRGGNNEQFF.

The chain links TRBV7-8 to TRBJ2-7; no definite D call. The V gene's germline CDR1 is SGHVS and CDR2 FQNEAQ. Trimming removed 5 bases from V and 3 bases from J, with 14 bases in between. This CDR3 region has 14 residues. In DNA, the CDR3 is TGTGCCAGCAGCCATAGTCCACGCCGCTACGAGCAGTACTTC. Translation: CASSHSPRRYEQYF.

The chain employs TRBV10-1 and TRBJ1-1; the D is unclear. The CDR3 runs 14 residues. The ends were cut back, 9 bases at V and 4 bases at J, with 18 bases in the middle. Looked up from germline, CDR1 is WNHNN and CDR2 is SYGVQD (reference sequence). CDR3 DNA: TGCGCCAGACGAGAGGGTTCTGAAGGCACTGAAGCTTTCTTT. Encoded protein: CARREGSEGTEAFF.

The V gene is TRBV20-1, the J gene TRBJ1-5; the match to TRBD1 covers 7 bases. J gave up 15 bases and V 5 bases, and 10 bases lay outside the gene matches. CDR1 DFQATT and CDR2 SNEGSKA come from the germline V gene (reference sequence). The CDR3 is 11 residues long. CDR3 amino acids: CSARQDRQVHF. Written as DNA, the CDR3 is TGCAGTGCTCGGCAGGACAGGCAGGTGCATTTT.

This clonotype was picked up one time. The chain recombines TRBV20-1 with TRBJ1-2; 8 bases map to TRBD1. In germline, CDR1 is DFQATT, CDR2 SNEGSKA (reference sequence). There are 13 residues in the CDR3. J was trimmed by 6 bases and V by 6 bases; bases with no gene match: 9. This chain's CDR3 is CSATSRTGNGYTF. The CDR3 bases are TGCAGTGCGACCAGTCGGACAGGGAATGGCTACACCTTC.

This clonotype was detected only once. The chain couples TRBV10-1 to TRBJ1-2, with 7 bases that match TRBD1. This CDR3 comprises 15 residues. The germline gives CDR1 WNHNN, CDR2 SYGVQD (reference sequence). V trimming: 4 bases; J trimming: 0 bases; junction bases outside the gene matches: 5. The CDR3 DNA is TGCGCCAGCAGTGGAAACAGGGGATCTAACTATGGCTACACCTTC. Translated: CASSGNRGSNYGYTF.